This T cell receptor (beta chain) derives from a study of radiotherapy plus CTLA-4 blockade in lung cancer. Overall study results and limits: TCR clones from tumors expanded in blood after radiotherapy plus ipilimumab. According to reports, early shifts in blood T cell clones, alongside interferon-beta, forecast response most accurately.

V lost 5 bases and J 10 bases, leaving 26 bases between the germline ends. The CDR3 is 16 residues long. CDR1 and CDR2 (germline): SEHNR, FQNEAQ (reference sequence). The table came from immunoSEQ multiplex PCR; TCRdb's copy has only in-frame clones and leaves some out. The sample includes 89,000 or so clones, around 83% of them seen just once. Note on this clone: As yet, its antigen is unknown.

The clonotype originates from a human donor with non-small cell lung cancer who had a partial response to radiotherapy plus ipilimumab. The genes are TRBV7-9 and TRBJ2-5, with D possibly TRBD2 on 5 matching bases. The specimen was peripheral blood, collected from a patient treated with radiotherapy plus ipilimumab. DNA of the CDR3: TGTGCCAGCAGCCCTAGTTCCGTCGTACTAGGGAGAGGCCAGTACTTC. Translation gives CASSPSSVVLGRGQYF.